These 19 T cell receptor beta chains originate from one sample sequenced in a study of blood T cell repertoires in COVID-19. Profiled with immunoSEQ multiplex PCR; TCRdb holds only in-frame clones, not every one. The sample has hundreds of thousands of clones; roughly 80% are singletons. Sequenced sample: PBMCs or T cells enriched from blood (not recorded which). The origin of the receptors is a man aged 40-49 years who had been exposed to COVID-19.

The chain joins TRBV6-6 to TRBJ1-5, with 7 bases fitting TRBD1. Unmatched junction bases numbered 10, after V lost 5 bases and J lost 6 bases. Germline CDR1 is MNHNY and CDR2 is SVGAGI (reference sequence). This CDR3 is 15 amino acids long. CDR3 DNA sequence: TGTGCCAGCAGTACACTGACAGGGAGAGGTCAGCCCCAGCATTTT. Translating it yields CASSTLTGRGQPQHF.

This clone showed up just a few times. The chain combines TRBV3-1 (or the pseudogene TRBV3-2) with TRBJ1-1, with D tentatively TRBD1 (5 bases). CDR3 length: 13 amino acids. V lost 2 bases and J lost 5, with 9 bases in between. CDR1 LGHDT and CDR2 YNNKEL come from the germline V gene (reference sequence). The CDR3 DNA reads TGTGCCAGCAGCCAATCGGGGGGGACTGAAGCTTTCTTT. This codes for CASSQSGGTEAFF.

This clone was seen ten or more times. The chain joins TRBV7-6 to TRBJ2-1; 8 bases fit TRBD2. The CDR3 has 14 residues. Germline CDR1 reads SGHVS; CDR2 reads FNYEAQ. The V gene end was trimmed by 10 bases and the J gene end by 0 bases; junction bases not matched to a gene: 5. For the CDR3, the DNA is TGTGCCACGACAGCGGGAGACTCCTACAATGAGCAGTTCTTC. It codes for CATTAGDSYNEQFF.

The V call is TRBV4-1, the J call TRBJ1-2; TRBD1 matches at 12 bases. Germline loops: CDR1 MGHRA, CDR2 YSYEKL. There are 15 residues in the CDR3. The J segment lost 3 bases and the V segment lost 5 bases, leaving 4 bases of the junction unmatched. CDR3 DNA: TGCGCCAGCAGCTTTGGGACAGGGGGCGACTATGGCTACACCTTC. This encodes CASSFGTGGDYGYTF.

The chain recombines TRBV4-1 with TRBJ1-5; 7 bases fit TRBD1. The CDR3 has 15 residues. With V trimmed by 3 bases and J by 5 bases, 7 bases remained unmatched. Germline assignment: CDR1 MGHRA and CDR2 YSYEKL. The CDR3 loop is CASSHTGEGDQPQHF. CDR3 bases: TGCGCCAGCAGCCATACAGGGGAAGGGGATCAGCCCCAGCATTTT.

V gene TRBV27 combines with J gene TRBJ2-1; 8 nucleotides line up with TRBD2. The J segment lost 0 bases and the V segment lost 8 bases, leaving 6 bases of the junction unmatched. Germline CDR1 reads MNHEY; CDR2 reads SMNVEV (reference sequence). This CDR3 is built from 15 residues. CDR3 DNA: TGTGCCAGCCGAATAGCGGGGAGCTCCTACAATGAGCAGTTCTTC. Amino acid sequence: CASRIAGSSYNEQFF.

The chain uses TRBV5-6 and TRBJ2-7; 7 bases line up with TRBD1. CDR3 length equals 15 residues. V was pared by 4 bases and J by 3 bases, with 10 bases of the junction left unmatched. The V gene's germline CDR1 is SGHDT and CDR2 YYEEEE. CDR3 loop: CASSPTPGQSYEQYF. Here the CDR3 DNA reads TGTGCCAGCAGCCCTACCCCGGGACAGAGCTACGAGCAGTACTTC.

The CDR3 DNA reads as TGTGCCAGCAGTTCCGGACAGGGGGGAAGTGGCTACACCTTC. Its translation: CASSSGQGGSGYTF. The V gene is TRBV2, the J gene TRBJ1-2; TRBD1 matches at 10 bases. Losses at the gene ends were 5 bases for V and 7 bases for J; bases not matched to a gene: 7. Germline values: CDR1 SNHLY, CDR2 FYNNEI. This CDR3 is 14 amino acids long.

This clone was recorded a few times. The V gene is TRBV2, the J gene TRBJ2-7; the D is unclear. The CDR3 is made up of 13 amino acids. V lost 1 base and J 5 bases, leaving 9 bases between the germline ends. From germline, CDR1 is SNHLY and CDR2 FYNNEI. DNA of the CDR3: TGTGCCAGCAGTGAAGTCGGCCGGGACGAGCAGTACTTC. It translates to CASSEVGRDEQYF.

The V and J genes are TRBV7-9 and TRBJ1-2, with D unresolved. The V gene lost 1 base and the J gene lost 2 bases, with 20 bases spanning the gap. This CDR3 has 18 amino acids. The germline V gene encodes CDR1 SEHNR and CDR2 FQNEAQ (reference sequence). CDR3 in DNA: TGTGCCAGCAGCTTAGGGCCAGCTCGGGGAGTTGTAAACTATGGCTACACCTTC. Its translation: CASSLGPARGVVNYGYTF.

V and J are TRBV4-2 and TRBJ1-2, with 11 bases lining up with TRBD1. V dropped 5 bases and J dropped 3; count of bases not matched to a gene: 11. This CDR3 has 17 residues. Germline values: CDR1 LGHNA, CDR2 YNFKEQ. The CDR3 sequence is CASSSRTGGAFDYGYTF. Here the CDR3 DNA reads TGTGCCAGCAGCTCCCGGACAGGGGGCGCTTTCGACTATGGCTACACCTTC.

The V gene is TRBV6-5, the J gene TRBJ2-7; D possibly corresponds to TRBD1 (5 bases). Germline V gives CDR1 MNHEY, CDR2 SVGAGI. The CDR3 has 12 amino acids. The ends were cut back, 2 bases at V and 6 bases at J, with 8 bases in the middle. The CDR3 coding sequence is TGTGCCAGCAGTTACAAAGGGGCCGAGCAGTACTTC. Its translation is CASSYKGAEQYF.

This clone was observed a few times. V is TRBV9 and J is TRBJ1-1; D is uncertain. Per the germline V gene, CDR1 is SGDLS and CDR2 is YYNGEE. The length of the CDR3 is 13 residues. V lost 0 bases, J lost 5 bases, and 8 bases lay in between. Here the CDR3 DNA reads TGTGCCAGCAGCGTAGATCGTATGACTGAAGCTTTCTTT. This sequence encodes CASSVDRMTEAFF.

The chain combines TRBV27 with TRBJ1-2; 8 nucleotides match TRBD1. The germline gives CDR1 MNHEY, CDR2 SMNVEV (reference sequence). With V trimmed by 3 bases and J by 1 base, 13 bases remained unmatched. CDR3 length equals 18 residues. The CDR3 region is CASSFAPPIDRGNYGYTF. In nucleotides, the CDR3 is TGTGCCAGCAGTTTCGCCCCCCCCATCGACAGGGGTAACTATGGCTACACCTTC.

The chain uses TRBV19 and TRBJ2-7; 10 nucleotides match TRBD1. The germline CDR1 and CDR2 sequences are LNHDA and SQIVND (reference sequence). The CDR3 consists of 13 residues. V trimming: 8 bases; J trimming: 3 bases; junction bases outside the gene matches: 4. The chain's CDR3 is CASARDRGYEQYF. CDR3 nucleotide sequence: TGTGCCAGTGCCCGGGACAGGGGCTACGAGCAGTACTTC. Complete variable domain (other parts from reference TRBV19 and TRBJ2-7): DGGITQSPKYLFRKEGQNVTLSCEQNLNHDAMYWYRQDPGQGLRLIYYSQIVNDFQKGDIAEGYSVSREKKESFPLTVTSAQKNPTAFYLCASARDRGYEQYFGPGTRLTVT.

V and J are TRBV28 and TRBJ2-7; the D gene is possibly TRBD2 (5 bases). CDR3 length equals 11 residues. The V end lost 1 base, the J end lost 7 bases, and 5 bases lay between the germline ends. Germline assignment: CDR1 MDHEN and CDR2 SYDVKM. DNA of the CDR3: TGTGCCAGCAGTTTATCGGGGGAGCAGTACTTC. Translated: CASSLSGEQYF.

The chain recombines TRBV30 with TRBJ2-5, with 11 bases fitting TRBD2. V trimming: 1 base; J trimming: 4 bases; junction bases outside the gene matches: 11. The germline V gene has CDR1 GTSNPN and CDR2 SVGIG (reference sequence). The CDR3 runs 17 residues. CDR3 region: CAWSAIRLAGGAETQYF. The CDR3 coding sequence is TGTGCCTGGAGTGCGATCCGCCTAGCGGGAGGTGCAGAGACCCAGTACTTC.

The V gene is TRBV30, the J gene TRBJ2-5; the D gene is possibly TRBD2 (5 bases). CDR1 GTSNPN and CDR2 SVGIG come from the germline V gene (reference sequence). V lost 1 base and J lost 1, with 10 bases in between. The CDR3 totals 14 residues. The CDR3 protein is CAWSASGLQETQYF. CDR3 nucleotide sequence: TGTGCCTGGAGTGCGAGCGGCCTCCAAGAGACCCAGTACTTC. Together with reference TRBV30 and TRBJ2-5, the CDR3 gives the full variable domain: SQTIHQWPATLVQPVGSPLSLECTVEGTSNPNLYWYRQAAGRGLQLLFYSVGIGQISSEVPQNLSASRPQDRQFILSSKKLLLSDSGFYLCAWSASGLQETQYFGPGTRLLVL.

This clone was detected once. Here the CDR3 reads CASSEGGPGELFF. The CDR3 DNA reads TGTGCCAGCAGTGAGGGGGGTCCCGGGGAGCTGTTTTTT. J is TRBJ2-2 and V is TRBV2; the D gene is possibly TRBD2 (6 bases). Per germline, CDR1 SNHLY and CDR2 FYNNEI. The CDR3 has 13 amino acids. The ends were cut back, 3 bases at V and 6 bases at J, with 8 bases in the middle.